The 27 T cell receptor beta chains given below trace back to one sample, sequenced in a study of T cell responses to AZD1222 COVID-19 vaccine. TCRdb's copy holds only in-frame clones and misses some; the assay was immunoSEQ multiplex PCR. Of around 110,000 clones listed, roughly 87% were seen once; the top ten hold around 4.7%. The source was peripheral blood, collected 28 days after the second AZD1222 dose. The origin of the receptors is an adult who received the AZD1222 COVID-19 vaccine.

The V and J genes are TRBV5-5 and TRBJ2-5; possible D gene TRBD1, 5 bases. CDR3 length: 16 residues. V lost 0 bases, J lost 2 bases, and 14 bases lay in between. Germline V gives CDR1 SGHKS, CDR2 YYEKEE (reference sequence). The CDR3 protein is CASSLALGQGQETQYF. CDR3 sequence (DNA): TGTGCCAGCAGCTTGGCGTTGGGGCAAGGACAAGAGACCCAGTACTTC.

The chain links TRBV4-1 to TRBJ1-2; maybe TRBD1 (6 bases). The CDR3 has 11 amino acids. V was pared by 6 bases and J by 5 bases, with 7 bases between. CDR1 MGHRA and CDR2 YSYEKL come from the germline V gene. The CDR3 nucleotides are TGCGCCAGCAGGGACAGTTATGGCTACACCTTC. Amino acids: CASRDSYGYTF.

The gene calls are TRBV11-1 and TRBJ2-1; D not certain. This CDR3 contains 14 residues. Per germline, CDR1 SGHAT and CDR2 FQDESV (reference sequence). V lost 3 bases and J 2 bases, leaving 8 bases between the germline ends. The CDR3 DNA sequence: TGTGCCAGCAGCTTGGGTAGAGCCTACAATGAGCAGTTCTTC. Protein: CASSLGRAYNEQFF.

This clone has a handful of counts. CDR3 region: CASSPWRGQGNTIYF. The DNA of the CDR3 is TGTGCCAGTTCCCCTTGGAGGGGGCAAGGAAACACCATATATTTT. This rearrangement joins TRBV19 to TRBJ1-3; 7 positions agree with TRBD1. Germline V lookup: CDR1 LNHDA, CDR2 SQIVND (reference sequence). The V gene end was trimmed by 8 bases and the J gene end by 4 bases; junction bases not matched to a gene: 11. The length of the CDR3 is 15 residues.

The chain's CDR3 is CASRPGGNYGYTF. For the CDR3, the DNA is TGCGCCAGCAGGCCAGGGGGAAACTATGGCTACACCTTC. This chain links TRBV10-2 with TRBJ1-2, with TRBD1 identical over 7 bases. CDR3 length equals 13 residues. Germline CDR1 is WSHSY and CDR2 is SAAADI. After removal of 6 bases from V and 2 bases from J, the junction contained 3 bases not matched to a gene.

V gene TRBV2 combines with J gene TRBJ2-7, with D perhaps TRBD2 (5 bases). The germline gives CDR1 SNHLY, CDR2 FYNNEI. The V gene lost 6 bases and the J gene lost 2 bases, with 11 bases spanning the gap. CDR3 size: 13 residues. The CDR3 is CASRDGNTYEQYF. CDR3 coding DNA: TGTGCCAGCAGGGACGGGAATACCTACGAGCAGTACTTC.

This clone was seen just once. The gene calls are TRBV28 and TRBJ1-1; the D gene is possibly TRBD1 (5 bases). This CDR3 has 17 residues. Germline lookup yields CDR1 MDHEN and CDR2 SYDVKM. Trimming took 5 bases from V and 5 from J, leaving 24 bases between them. DNA for the CDR3: TGTGCCAGCAGTCCCCCGGGGGGAGGGTCGGTAGGAACTGAAGCTTTCTTT. Residues: CASSPPGGGSVGTEAFF. The full variable domain, rest sourced from reference TRBV28 and TRBJ1-1, is DVKVTQSSRYLVKRTGEKVFLECVQDMDHENMFWYRQDPGLGLRLIYFSYDVKMKEKGDIPEGYSVSREKKERFSLILESASTNQTSMYLCASSPPGGGSVGTEAFFGQGTRLTVV.

The V call is TRBV5-5, the J call TRBJ2-2, with no clear D. Trimming took 2 bases from V and 6 from J, leaving 14 bases between them. This CDR3 is built from 15 residues. Germline CDR1 and CDR2: SGHKS and YYEKEE (reference sequence). Written as DNA, the CDR3 is TGTGCCAGCAGCTTTGCGGAACTTGGCGCCGGGGAGCTGTTTTTT. It yields the protein CASSFAELGAGELFF.

The chain combines TRBV6-5 with TRBJ1-5, with 8 bases lining up with TRBD1. This CDR3 contains 14 residues. Losses at the gene ends were 2 bases for V and 4 bases for J; bases not matched to a gene: 1. Germline CDR1 MNHEY, CDR2 SVGAGI. CDR3 protein: CASSYGQGNQPQHF. The CDR3 nucleotides read TGTGCCAGCAGTTACGGACAGGGTAATCAGCCCCAGCATTTT.

In DNA form, the CDR3 reads TGCGCCAGCAGCCACGACAAGGGCGCTTGGGAGCAGTACTTC. This codes for CASSHDKGAWEQYF. The rearrangement links TRBV4-1 to TRBJ2-7; D remains ambiguous. This CDR3 has 14 amino acids. Germline CDR1 and CDR2: MGHRA and YSYEKL. V was clipped by 3 bases and J by 7 bases, with 16 bases between them.

This chain links TRBV3-1 (or the pseudogene TRBV3-2) with TRBJ2-7; the D is unclear. The CDR3 is made up of 14 amino acids. The V end lost 0 bases, the J end lost 0 bases, and 6 bases lay between the germline ends. CDR1 LGHDT and CDR2 YNNKEL come from the germline V gene (reference sequence). For the CDR3, the DNA is TGTGCCAGCAGCCAAGATCTGGTCTCCTACGAGCAGTACTTC. Translation: CASSQDLVSYEQYF.

CDR3 bases: TGTGCCAGCAGCAACGGACGACAGGGTGCACATGAAAAACTGTTTTTT. Translating it yields CASSNGRQGAHEKLFF. This chain uses TRBV5-5 with TRBJ1-4; 7 bases map to TRBD1. The CDR3 is made up of 16 amino acids. The V gene's germline CDR1 is SGHKS and CDR2 YYEKEE (reference sequence). Trimming at V came to 4 bases and at J to 6 bases, leaving 12 bases not matched to a gene.

The V call is TRBV29-1, the J call TRBJ2-7; 7 bases are a match to TRBD1. The junction had 8 bases not matched to a gene; V was cut back by 3 bases and J by 0 bases. The germline CDR1 and CDR2 sequences are SQVTM and ANQGSEA. CDR3 length: 15 amino acids. CDR3 protein: CSVEHNRGSSYEQYF. In nucleotides, the CDR3 is TGCAGCGTTGAGCACAACAGGGGTAGCTCCTACGAGCAGTACTTC.

This clone was observed once. The chain carries TRBV6-5 and TRBJ1-1, with D perhaps TRBD1 (5 bases). The CDR3 runs 12 residues. In germline, CDR1 is MNHEY, CDR2 SVGAGI. The V end lost 7 bases, the J end lost 6 bases, and 12 bases lay between the germline ends. DNA of the CDR3: TGTGCCAGCACCCAAGGGACCCCTGAAGCTTTCTTT. Amino acid sequence: CASTQGTPEAFF.

The CDR3 DNA reads TGCAGCGTAGGGTTGAGGAGCACAGATACGCAGTATTTT. It codes for CSVGLRSTDTQYF. The V call is TRBV29-1, the J call TRBJ2-3; D gene uncertain. This CDR3 is 13 amino acids long. Between the trimmed V and J ends, which lost 6 bases and 0 bases, there was a span of 10 bases. Germline V CDR1 and CDR2: SQVTM, ANQGSEA.

The J gene is TRBJ1-1, the V gene TRBV3-1 (or the pseudogene TRBV3-2), with D possibly matching TRBD1 (5 bases). V was clipped by 8 bases and J by 1 base, with 14 bases between them. Germline V CDR1 and CDR2: LGHDT, YNNKEL (reference sequence). This CDR3 spans 14 amino acids. CDR3 sequence reads: CASERGQGNTEAFF. As DNA, the CDR3 is TGTGCCAGCGAAAGGGGCCAGGGGAACACTGAAGCTTTCTTT.

This clone has a single count. The genes are TRBV6-1 and TRBJ1-1; 7 bases are shared with TRBD1. The CDR3 has 16 residues. Trimming removed 1 base from V and 4 bases from J; junction bases left unmatched: 9. Looked up from germline, CDR1 is MNHNS and CDR2 is SASEGT. The CDR3: CASSEVERGPPTEAFF. CDR3 DNA sequence: TGTGCCAGCAGTGAAGTAGAGAGGGGGCCCCCCACTGAAGCTTTCTTT.

The rearrangement uses TRBV4-3 and TRBJ2-1; D possibly corresponds to TRBD2 (5 bases). Trimming shortened V by 1 base and J by 0 bases, and 13 bases separated the two germline ends. Germline V gene lookup returns CDR1 LGHNA and CDR2 YSLEER. The CDR3 has 17 residues. This CDR3 is CASSQVAIDLSYNEQFF. In nucleotides, the CDR3 is TGCGCCAGCAGCCAAGTAGCGATCGACCTCTCCTACAATGAGCAGTTCTTC.

V and J are TRBV5-6 and TRBJ2-3; D ambiguous. The germline V and J ends were trimmed by 0 bases and 2 bases, with 13 bases remaining between them. Germline CDR1 SGHDT, CDR2 YYEEEE. The CDR3 totals 16 residues. CDR3 region: CASSLGAWQLTDTQYF. As DNA, the CDR3 is TGTGCCAGCAGCTTGGGTGCTTGGCAGCTCACAGATACGCAGTATTTT.

This rearrangement joins TRBV4-2 to TRBJ2-5; D gene unclear. Germline V lookup: CDR1 LGHNA, CDR2 YNFKEQ. This CDR3 is 13 amino acids long. The V gene lost 3 bases and the J gene lost 3 bases, with 8 bases spanning the gap. The CDR3 coding sequence is TGTGCCAGCAGCCAGCGACACGAAGAGACCCAGTACTTC. It yields the protein CASSQRHEETQYF.

The V gene is TRBV19, the J gene TRBJ2-1, with D maybe TRBD1 (6 bases). The V gene lost 1 base and the J gene lost 9 bases, with 13 bases spanning the gap. The CDR3 extends over 14 amino acids. The germline V gene encodes CDR1 LNHDA and CDR2 SQIVND (reference sequence). The CDR3 DNA reads TGTGCCAGTAGTATAGGAGGGGGTCTCGGTGAGCAGTTCTTC. Translating gives CASSIGGGLGEQFF.

The chain is built from TRBV12-2 and TRBJ1-1. TRBV12-2 is a pseudogene. The CDR3 runs 17 residues. The CDR3 here is CASRHTRGLPGNTEAFF. Here the CDR3 DNA reads TGTGCAAGTCGCCACACGAGGGGACTCCCAGGGAACACTGAAGCTTTCTTT.

The chain couples TRBV5-5 to TRBJ2-2, with D perhaps matching TRBD1 or TRBD2 (5 bases each). This CDR3 region has 16 residues. V was shortened by 4 bases and J by 4 bases, with 17 bases between the two germline ends. Germline V gene lookup returns CDR1 SGHKS and CDR2 YYEKEE (reference sequence). The CDR3 DNA sequence: TGTGCCAGCAGCCCAGCCCCCGGGACCTCCACCGGGGAGCTGTTTTTT. Its protein is CASSPAPGTSTGELFF. The whole variable domain, filled in from reference TRBV5-5 and TRBJ2-2, reads DAGVTQSPTHLIKTRGQQVTLRCSPISGHKSVSWYQQVLGQGPQFIFQYYEKEERGRGNFPDRFSARQFPNYSSELNVNALLLGDSALYLCASSPAPGTSTGELFFGEGSRLTVL.

The CDR3 protein is CASSLVSGTSNQPQHF. The DNA for the CDR3 is TGTGCCAGCAGTTTGGTTTCCGGGACTAGCAATCAGCCCCAGCATTTT. This chain links TRBV28 with TRBJ1-5; tentatively, D is TRBD1 (5 bases). CDR3 length equals 16 residues. Trimming removed 3 bases at V and 0 bases at J, with 12 bases between. Per germline, CDR1 MDHEN and CDR2 SYDVKM.

This chain joins TRBV3-1 (or the pseudogene TRBV3-2) and TRBJ2-3, with 14 bases lining up with TRBD2. V lost 4 bases, J lost 7 bases, and 7 bases stayed unmatched. The germline CDR1 and CDR2 sequences are LGHDT and YNNKEL (reference sequence). This CDR3 spans 16 amino acids. CDR3 coding DNA: TGTGCCAGCAGCCGAGGACTAGCGGGGGGAGAATATACGCAGTATTTT. This sequence encodes CASSRGLAGGEYTQYF.

The CDR3 coding sequence is TGTGCCAGCAGTGACTCCAGAAACGGCTACACCTTC. This gives the protein CASSDSRNGYTF. The rearrangement uses TRBV6-4 and TRBJ1-2; D remains ambiguous. Germline V lookup: CDR1 MRHNA, CDR2 SNTAGT. V was trimmed by 0 bases and J by 8 bases, leaving 7 bases between them. There are 12 residues in the CDR3.

V and J are TRBV6-5 and TRBJ2-5, with a tentative D call TRBD1 (5 bases). The V gene's germline CDR1 is MNHEY and CDR2 SVGAGI. The CDR3 spans 14 residues. V dropped 0 bases and J dropped 5 bases, with 10 bases sitting between them. CDR3 protein: CASSYSVGAETQYF. CDR3 DNA sequence: TGTGCCAGCAGTTACTCTGTTGGGGCGGAGACCCAGTACTTC.